The 11 T cell receptor beta chains below all came from one sample that was sequenced in a study of blood T cells in healthy people across ages. With a J-beta primer mix and a sample-barcoded 5' primer, a second PCR ran roughly 6 to 11 cycles. Each CDR3 protein is one row after TCRdb ran MiXCR on the 5' RACE reads. The sample yields 850,000 to 1,300,000 distinct CDR3 sequences, over 35% seen once. The sample comprised blood. The receptor set was obtained from a woman aged 55 to 70 in good health.

This clonotype was seen only a few times. The chain combines TRBV20-1 with TRBJ2-1; D is ambiguous. TRBJ2-7 explains the end of the DNA better; the J call may be wrong. CDR1 is DFQATT, CDR2 SNEGSKA, per germline (reference sequence). This CDR3 is 12 amino acids long. The DNA for the CDR3 is TGCAGTGCAACCGGACCACGGAGCGAGCAGTACTTC. As protein: CSATGPRSEQYF.

This clonotype showed up just a few times. The rearrangement links TRBV28 to TRBJ1-2; weak D call: TRBD1 (5 bases). The V and J ends lost 6 bases and 8 bases respectively, with 13 bases between them. The V gene's germline CDR1 is MDHEN and CDR2 SYDVKM. The CDR3 runs 12 residues. DNA of the CDR3: TGTGCCAGCAGCCCGGGGACGGAGGGCTACACCTTC. Amino acid sequence: CASSPGTEGYTF.

This rearrangement joins TRBV7-6 to TRBJ2-1, with a tentative D call TRBD2 (6 bases). V was trimmed by 5 bases and J by 5 bases, leaving 16 bases between them. The CDR3 totals 15 residues. From germline, CDR1 is SGHVS and CDR2 FNYEAQ. The CDR3 spells CASSLVVAENNEQFF. CDR3 nucleotides: TGTGCCAGCAGCCTTGTGGTAGCGGAAAACAATGAGCAGTTCTTC.

The genes are TRBV13 and TRBJ1-2; D is possibly TRBD1 (6 bases). The germline V and J ends were trimmed by 2 bases and 6 bases, with 16 bases remaining between them. Germline V CDR1 and CDR2: PRHDT, FYEKMQ (reference sequence). This CDR3 is built from 15 residues. The CDR3 sequence: CASSLYGGVGNGYTF. The DNA for the CDR3 is TGTGCCAGCAGCTTATACGGGGGCGTCGGGAATGGCTACACCTTC. The variable domain in full, completed from reference TRBV13 and TRBJ1-2, reads AAGVIQSPRHLIKEKRETATLKCYPIPRHDTVYWYQQGPGQDPQFLISFYEKMQSDKGSIPDRFSAQQFSDYHSELNMSSLELGDSALYFCASSLYGGVGNGYTFGSGTRLTVV.

Remarks on this clonotype: At one of its ends the junction is not consistent with the germline gene, which may arise from a read error. V is TRBV6-6 and J is TRBJ2-1; 9 bases align to TRBD2. Germline assignment: CDR1 MNHNY and CDR2 SVGAGI (reference sequence). CDR3 length: 12 residues. The CDR3 DNA sequence: TGTGCCAGCACCCCTAGCGGGAATGGGCAGTTCTTC. Protein: CASTPSGNGQFF.

The chain combines TRBV3-1 with TRBJ2-5, with a tentative D call TRBD2 (6 bases). The CDR3 runs 13 residues. Germline lookup yields CDR1 LGHDT and CDR2 YNNKEL (reference sequence). Trimming removed 5 bases at V and 11 bases at J, with 18 bases between. The CDR3 coding sequence is TGTGCCAGCAGCAAGGGTCTAGCGAATGAGCAGTACTTC. This encodes CASSKGLANEQYF.

The chain links TRBV28 to TRBJ1-2; 9 bases match TRBD1. CDR1 and CDR2 from the germline V gene are MDHEN and SYDVKM. With V trimmed by 9 bases and J by 7 bases, 15 bases remained unmatched. This CDR3 is built from 15 residues. The DNA for the CDR3 is TGTGCCAGTAGCGTCCTAGGACAGGGGTCCTTTGGCTACACCTTC. Protein: CASSVLGQGSFGYTF.

This clonotype was seen a few times. The chain employs TRBV29-1 and TRBJ2-1; D remains ambiguous. Germline V CDR1 and CDR2: SQVTM, ANQGSEA. The V and J ends lost 6 bases and 1 base respectively, with 16 bases between them. This CDR3 has 15 residues. As DNA, the CDR3 is TGCAGCGTGGCTACAGTGCCTGAATCCTACAATGAGCAGTTCTTC. This codes for CSVATVPESYNEQFF.

Only a few counts were recorded for this clonotype. The rearrangement uses TRBV9 and TRBJ2-1; a weak D match, TRBD1 (6 bases). The CDR3 extends over 16 amino acids. V was clipped by 1 base and J by 4 bases, with 15 bases between them. Germline CDR1 is SGDLS and CDR2 is YYNGEE. The CDR3 protein is CASSVRFGGQYNEQFF. The CDR3, as DNA: TGTGCCAGCAGCGTAAGGTTCGGAGGACAGTACAATGAGCAGTTCTTC.

The chain couples TRBV7-2 to TRBJ2-7; 9 positions agree with TRBD2. The better agreement between TRBJ2-5 and the DNA end casts doubt on the J call. This CDR3 is built from 15 residues. The germline V gene has CDR1 SGHTA and CDR2 FQGNSA. CDR3 residues: CASSSLAGPRETQYF. CDR3 nucleotides: TGTGCCAGCAGTTCACTAGCGGGTCCTCGGGAGACCCAGTACTTC.

The rearrangement uses TRBV29-1 and TRBJ2-5; D is unresolved. CDR3 size: 11 residues. The germline CDR1 and CDR2 sequences are SQVTM and ANQGSEA. V lost 3 bases to trimming and J lost 7 bases, with 9 bases between them. The CDR3 region is CSVDSWGTQYF. Written as DNA, the CDR3 is TGCAGCGTTGATTCCTGGGGGACCCAGTACTTC.